The rows below give T cell receptor beta chains drawn from one sample of a study of blood T cell repertoires in COVID-19. Sequenced by immunoSEQ multiplex PCR; TCRdb stores in-frame clones only, minus some. This sample has approximately 150,000 clones; around 83% occur once, and the top ten carry less than 9%. Sequenced input: peripheral blood. The receptors derive from a man aged 30-40 years with COVID-19, enrolled during active disease. CDR3s include the opening cysteine and the closing phenylalanine or tryptophan. Each record gives: J gene, V gene, CDR3 protein.

>TRBJ1-5|TRBV6-6
CASSPDRAGQPQHF
>TRBJ2-7|TRBV4-1
CASSQDSPAGEIYEQYF
>TRBJ2-7|TRBV18
CASSRGAHEQYF
>TRBJ1-5|TRBV6-5
CASTRGTGSNQPQHF
>TRBJ2-7|TRBV27
CASTPGGGPAYEQYF
>TRBJ2-7|TRBV23-1
CARRPTGEYEQYF
>TRBJ2-7|TRBV3-1/TRBV3-2
CASSSGLYVRYEQYF
>TRBJ2-7|TRBV6-5
CASNYPGSYEQYF
>TRBJ2-1|TRBV28
CASRSSGGDNEQFF
>TRBJ2-7|TRBV5-5
CASSLTLAGLNAGGYF